Listed below are T cell receptor beta chains from one sample, sequenced in a study of blood T cell repertoires in COVID-19. Profiled with immunoSEQ multiplex PCR; TCRdb holds only in-frame clones, not every one. The sample has about 43,000 clones, roughly 90% seen once. Sequences were obtained from peripheral blood. The receptors were gathered from a man aged 55 to 70 with active COVID-19. The CDR3 runs from the conserved cysteine through the conserved F or W. D genes are given only for firm matches. Clone size appears in some rows only: once, few, many, or a class for an expanded clone.

TRBD1	TRBJ2-1	once	TRBV18	CASSPPGQGQRQFF	TGCGCCAGCTCACCACCGGGACAGGGGCAACGGCAGTTCTTC
.	TRBJ2-5	.	TRBV6-5	CASSRLGETQYF	TGTGCCAGCAGTAGACTAGGGGAGACCCAGTACTTC
TRBD2	TRBJ2-4	.	TRBV13	CASSWTSKNIQYF	TGTGCCAGCAGCTGGACTAGCAAAAACATTCAGTACTTC
TRBD2	TRBJ2-5	.	TRBV7-7	CASSIARAGREETQYF	TGTGCTAGCAGCATCGCCCGCGCGGGGAGGGAAGAGACCCAGTACTTC
.	TRBJ1-2	.	TRBV11-2	CASSLLMGPSYGYTF	TGTGCCAGCAGCCTCCTCATGGGGCCCAGCTATGGCTACACCTTC
TRBD2	TRBJ2-3	.	TRBV5-1	CASRGSGSLTDTQYF	TGCGCCAGCAGGGGAAGCGGGAGTCTGACAGATACGCAGTATTTT
TRBD1	TRBJ2-1	.	TRBV7-2	CASSGRTGFTNEQFF	TGTGCCAGCAGCGGCCGGACAGGCTTTACCAATGAGCAGTTCTTC
.	TRBJ1-1	once	TRBV12-5	CASGLAGEAFF	TGTGCTAGTGGTTTAGCAGGGGAAGCTTTCTTT
TRBD1	TRBJ2-5	.	TRBV5-1	CASTKEGTGGLETQYF	TGCGCCAGCACCAAGGAGGGGACAGGGGGCTTAGAGACCCAGTACTTC
.	TRBJ2-7	.	TRBV28	CASSLGRPYEQYF	TGTGCCAGCAGTTTAGGGCGTCCCTACGAGCAGTACTTC
.	TRBJ2-1	.	TRBV7-8	CASSLDPPTGRSYNEQFF	TGTGCCAGCAGCTTAGACCCTCCGACAGGGAGGTCCTACAATGAGCAGTTCTTC
TRBD1	TRBJ2-3	.	TRBV28	CASSFSTGGKDTQYF	TGTGCCAGCAGTTTCTCGACAGGGGGCAAAGATACGCAGTATTTT
TRBD1	TRBJ2-7	.	TRBV5-1	CASRTGQGAIYEQYF	TGCGCCAGCAGAACGGGACAGGGGGCAATCTACGAGCAGTACTTC
.	TRBJ1-1	.	TRBV5-1	CASSFNTVNTEAFF	TGCGCCAGCAGCTTTAACACCGTGAACACTGAAGCTTTCTTT
.	TRBJ2-7	.	TRBV2	CATLRPPQGGEQYF	TGTGCCACCCTCCGCCCTCCACAAGGCGGTGAGCAGTACTTC
.	TRBJ2-1	.	TRBV5-1	CASSQFQAGNEQFF	TGCGCCAGCAGCCAGTTCCAAGCAGGGAATGAGCAGTTCTTC
TRBD2	TRBJ2-2	.	TRBV15	CATSIELADPTGELFF	TGTGCCACCAGCATAGAACTAGCGGACCCCACCGGGGAGCTGTTTTTT
.	TRBJ1-6	.	TRBV5-8	CASSSRGNDNSPLHF	TGTGCCAGCAGCTCCAGGGGCAACGATAATTCACCCCTCCACTTT
.	TRBJ2-2	.	TRBV3-1/TRBV3-2	CASSHSTGELFF	TGTGCCAGCAGCCACTCCACCGGGGAGCTGTTTTTT
.	TRBJ2-7	few	TRBV19	CASSMSGRPSYEQYF	TGTGCCAGTAGTATGAGCGGCCGTCCCTCCTACGAGCAGTACTTC
TRBD2	TRBJ2-3	.	TRBV7-2	CASSLLPGGPTDTQYF	TGTGCCAGCAGCTTACTCCCGGGAGGGCCAACAGATACGCAGTATTTT
TRBD1	TRBJ2-7	few	TRBV2	CASSAGQPGSDEQYF	TGTGCCAGCAGTGCGGGACAGCCGGGAAGCGACGAGCAGTACTTC
TRBD2	TRBJ2-1	.	TRBV4-2	CASSQDGLAGEGNEQFF	TGTGCCAGCAGCCAAGACGGGCTAGCGGGAGAGGGAAATGAGCAGTTCTTC
TRBD1	TRBJ1-1	.	TRBV11-2	CASSGRQGPGNTEAFF	TGTGCCAGCAGCGGCCGACAGGGCCCGGGGAACACTGAAGCTTTCTTT
TRBD1	TRBJ2-5	.	TRBV19	CASSTVDREETQYF	TGTGCCAGTAGTACCGTGGACAGGGAAGAGACCCAGTACTTC
.	TRBJ1-2	.	TRBV6-5	CASSYSEGVYGYTF	TGTGCCAGCAGTTACTCCGAGGGAGTTTATGGCTACACCTTC
.	TRBJ2-7	few	TRBV6-1	CASSEGRADLYEQYF	TGTGCCAGCAGTGAAGGGCGAGCGGACCTCTACGAGCAGTACTTC
TRBD2	TRBJ2-1	.	TRBV2	CASIVGLGGPGTSGSNEQFF	TGTGCCAGCATCGTTGGGTTGGGGGGACCCGGGACTAGCGGGAGCAATGAGCAGTTCTTC
.	TRBJ2-3	.	TRBV12-3/TRBV12-4	CASSPIADTQYF	TGTGCCAGCAGCCCTATAGCAGATACGCAGTATTTT
TRBD1	TRBJ1-2	.	TRBV5-4	CASSFGQGSGYGYTF	TGTGCCAGCAGCTTCGGACAGGGCAGTGGGTATGGCTACACCTTC
TRBD1	TRBJ2-3	once	TRBV23-1	CASRVQGAQADTQYF	TGCGCCAGCAGGGTACAGGGGGCGCAAGCAGATACGCAGTATTTT
TRBD1	TRBJ2-3	.	TRBV25-1	CASSPHGTDTDTQYF	TGTGCCAGCAGTCCCCACGGGACAGACACAGATACGCAGTATTTT
TRBD1	TRBJ2-2	few	TRBV7-9	CASSPGTGISRELFF	TGTGCCAGCAGCCCCGGGACAGGGATATCCAGGGAGCTGTTTTTT
.	TRBJ1-5	.	TRBV19	CASSISDKIDQPQHF	TGTGCCAGTAGTATTAGTGACAAAATAGATCAGCCCCAGCATTTT
.	TRBJ2-7	once	TRBV10-1	CASSEYRGTSTYEQYF	TGCGCCAGCAGTGAGTACCGTGGGACATCAACCTACGAGCAGTACTTC
.	TRBJ1-4	.	TRBV5-6	CASSWGPNEKLFF	TGTGCCAGCAGCTGGGGGCCGAATGAAAAACTGTTTTTT
TRBD1	TRBJ2-5	.	TRBV11-3	CASSSPGQGVETQYF	TGTGCCAGCAGCTCTCCGGGACAGGGGGTCGAGACCCAGTACTTC
.	TRBJ1-5	.	TRBV18	CASSPSGNQPQHF	TGTGCCAGCTCACCGTCAGGGAATCAGCCCCAGCATTTT
TRBD1	TRBJ2-7	.	TRBV30	CAWSKDRGLSSSYEQYF	TGTGCCTGGAGCAAGGACAGGGGGCTGTCGAGCTCCTACGAGCAGTACTTC